What follows are 22 T cell receptor beta chains derived from one specimen sequenced in a study of identical twins. TCRdb re-analysed the 5' RACE reads in MiXCR, keeping a single row per CDR3 protein. The repertoire includes 500,000 to 600,000 distinct CDR3 sequences, roughly 21% of them detected once, and 0.75% to 0.95% sits in the top ten. The same specimen was also included in a second study, on T cells expressing NK-cell markers.

Sequences were obtained from CD4+ T cells sorted from blood. All receptors derive from a woman aged 18-29 years in good health.

The chain couples TRBV20-1 to TRBJ2-7; 9 nucleotides match TRBD1. V shed 3 bases and J 5 bases; nucleotides not matched to a gene: 14. Germline V CDR1 and CDR2: DFQATT, SNEGSKA (reference sequence). The CDR3 runs 16 residues. The CDR3 coding sequence is TGCAGTGCTAGTGGGGGAGGGACAGGGTTGATCAACGAGCAGTACTTC. It encodes CSASGGGTGLINEQYF.

The V call is TRBV5-6, the J call TRBJ2-1; D tentatively reads TRBD1 or TRBD2 (6 bases each). CDR1 is SGHDT, CDR2 YYEEEE, per germline. The length of the CDR3 is 20 residues. Deletions cut 0 bases from V and 1 base from J, with 23 bases between. This CDR3 is CASSLGRGHITLLSYNEQFF. In DNA, the CDR3 is TGTGCCAGCAGCTTGGGACGGGGGCACATCACCCTTCTTTCCTACAATGAGCAGTTCTTC. Based on the CDR3 plus reference TRBV5-6 and TRBJ2-1, the full variable domain is DAGVTQSPTHLIKTRGQQVTLRCSPKSGHDTVSWYQQALGQGPQFIFQYYEEEERQRGNFPDRFSGHQFPNYSSELNVNALLLGDSALYLCASSLGRGHITLLSYNEQFFGPGTRLTVL.

The chain recombines TRBV5-1 with TRBJ1-2, with 8 bases aligning to TRBD1. CDR1 SGHRS and CDR2 YFSETQ come from the germline V gene. J was trimmed by 8 bases and V by 0 bases; bases with no gene match: 6. The CDR3 runs 14 residues. This CDR3 is CASSLVGQGWGYTF. CDR3 nucleotide sequence: TGCGCCAGCAGCTTGGTAGGACAGGGTTGGGGCTACACCTTC.

This clonotype was seen a few times. The chain uses TRBV19 and TRBJ2-5, with 7 bases that match TRBD2. The V gene's germline CDR1 is LNHDA and CDR2 SQIVND (reference sequence). The V segment lost 10 bases and the J segment 9 bases; nucleotides outside the gene matches: 8. There are 11 residues in the CDR3. In DNA form, the CDR3 reads TGTGCCACCCAGAGCGGGGAAGCCCAGTACTTC. Amino acids: CATQSGEAQYF.

This clonotype was detected only once. The V gene is TRBV12-3 or TRBV12-4, the J gene TRBJ1-1, with a possible D match to TRBD1 (5 bases). This CDR3 is 14 amino acids long. V dropped 9 bases and J dropped 4 bases, with 18 bases sitting between them. For the CDR3, the DNA is TGTGCCAGTCGACTGGGGCAGGGCTTCACTGAAGCTTTCTTT. Translation gives CASRLGQGFTEAFF.

The chain couples TRBV12-5 to TRBJ2-1; D unresolved. Trimming cost V 6 bases and J 6 bases, with 12 bases left between them. The CDR3 loop spans 13 amino acids. Per germline, CDR1 LGHNT and CDR2 FRNRAP. The CDR3 nucleotides read TGTGCTAGTGGATTGTCGAGACTCAATGAGCAGTTCTTC. It translates to CASGLSRLNEQFF. The complete variable domain, with remaining parts taken from reference TRBV12-5 and TRBJ2-1, reads DARVTQTPRHKVTEMGQEVTMRCQPILGHNTVFWYRQTMMQGLELLAYFRNRAPLDDSGMPKDRFSAEMPDATLATLKIQPSEPRDSAVYFCASGLSRLNEQFFGPGTRLTVL.

This clonotype has just a few counts. Here the CDR3 reads CASSLTGLAGGQAYNEQFF. The DNA of the CDR3 is TGTGCCAGCAGCTTAACCGGACTAGCGGGGGGCCAAGCCTACAATGAGCAGTTCTTC. This rearrangement joins TRBV7-3 to TRBJ2-1, with 14 bases matching TRBD2. The length of the CDR3 is 19 residues. Trimming took 0 bases from V and 2 from J; bases not matched to a gene: 6. CDR1 SGHTA and CDR2 FQGTGA come from the germline V gene. Together with reference TRBV7-3 and TRBJ2-1, the CDR3 gives the full variable domain: GAGVSQTPSNKVTEKGKYVELRCDPISGHTALYWYRQSLGQGPEFLIYFQGTGAADDSGLPNDRFFAVRPEGSVSTLKIQRTERGDSAVYLCASSLTGLAGGQAYNEQFFGPGTRLTVL.

This clonotype was observed a few times. V gene TRBV20-1 combines with J gene TRBJ2-7, with D perhaps TRBD2 (6 bases). Per germline, CDR1 DFQATT and CDR2 SNEGSKA (reference sequence). V was clipped by 5 bases and J by 3 bases, with 17 bases between them. The CDR3 sequence is 14 residues long. The CDR3 nucleotides read TGCAGTGCTGGGGCCGCCGGGGGATACTACGAGCAGTACTTC. It codes for CSAGAAGGYYEQYF.

The chain links TRBV29-1 to TRBJ1-4; the D is unclear. This CDR3 is 13 amino acids long. The germline V and J ends were trimmed by 4 bases and 8 bases, with 14 bases remaining between them. The germline gives CDR1 SQVTM, CDR2 ANQGSEA. The CDR3 coding sequence is TGCAGCGTTGTGGGGTACACGGAGGAAAAACTGTTTTTT. Its translation is CSVVGYTEEKLFF.

This chain links TRBV29-1 with TRBJ2-3; no clear D. This CDR3 contains 12 residues. V lost 3 bases and J lost 2, with 6 bases in between. In germline, CDR1 is SQVTM, CDR2 ANQGSEA. DNA of the CDR3: TGCAGCGTTGAGGGTGACACAGATACGCAGTATTTT. Its protein is CSVEGDTDTQYF.

The sample holds a few counts of this clonotype. The gene calls are TRBV29-1 and TRBJ2-2; D unclear. This CDR3 comprises 13 residues. Per the germline V gene, CDR1 is SQVTM and CDR2 is ANQGSEA. Trimming took 3 bases from V and 1 from J, leaving 6 bases between them. The CDR3 here is CSVDILNTGELFF. CDR3 nucleotides: TGCAGCGTTGACATTTTGAACACCGGGGAGCTGTTTTTT.

The V gene is TRBV7-8, the J gene TRBJ2-7; the D is unclear. CDR1 and CDR2 (germline): SGHVS, FQNEAQ. The V gene lost 1 base and the J gene lost 5 bases, with 12 bases spanning the gap. There are 14 residues in the CDR3. The CDR3 spells CASSLEPLAHEQYF. The DNA for the CDR3 is TGTGCCAGCAGCTTAGAGCCATTGGCGCACGAGCAGTACTTC.

This clonotype was recorded at least ten times. CDR3 nucleotide sequence: TGTGCCAGCAGTCGACGACCCGGGACTAGAACTTACGAGCAGTACTTC. Residues: CASSRRPGTRTYEQYF. The V and J genes are TRBV12-3 or TRBV12-4 and TRBJ2-7, with 8 positions matching TRBD2. The CDR3 consists of 16 residues. V shed 5 bases, J shed 4 bases, and the junction held 13 bases outside the gene matches.

The J gene is TRBJ2-5, the V gene TRBV3-1; 10 bases are a match to TRBD2. Germline CDR1 is LGHDT and CDR2 is YNNKEL (reference sequence). V shed 1 base, J shed 5 bases, and the junction held 7 bases outside the gene matches. The CDR3 runs 16 residues. This CDR3 reads CASSQGAAGGRETQYF. The CDR3 DNA follows: TGTGCCAGCAGCCAAGGTGCAGCGGGGGGGCGGGAGACCCAGTACTTC.

This clonotype was counted only a few times. The rearrangement uses TRBV20-1 and TRBJ2-3; tentatively, D is TRBD2 (6 bases). This CDR3 region has 14 residues. Trimming stripped 3 bases from V and 2 bases from J, with 12 bases between. Looked up from germline, CDR1 is DFQATT and CDR2 is SNEGSKA (reference sequence). The CDR3 DNA is TGCAGTGCTAGTCGTAGCGGATACACAGATACGCAGTATTTT. This sequence encodes CSASRSGYTDTQYF.

This clonotype appeared many times. This rearrangement joins TRBV30 to TRBJ2-7; tentatively, D is TRBD1 or TRBD2 (6 bases each). Germline CDR1 GTSNPN, CDR2 SVGIG (reference sequence). V was trimmed by 8 bases and J by 2 bases, leaving 34 bases between them. CDR3 length: 19 amino acids. The CDR3 DNA is TGTGCCGGACAAGGGACGGTCTCATTGCGGGACACATCGGCCTACGAGCAGTACTTC. As protein: CAGQGTVSLRDTSAYEQYF. The full variable domain, rest sourced from reference TRBV30 and TRBJ2-7, is SQTIHQWPATLVQPVGSPLSLECTVEGTSNPNLYWYRQAAGRGLQLLFYSVGIGQISSEVPQNLSASRPQDRQFILSSKKLLLSDSGFYLCAGQGTVSLRDTSAYEQYFGPGTRLTVT.

Only a few counts were recorded for this clonotype. The V and J genes are TRBV5-4 and TRBJ2-7; D ambiguous. The CDR3 length is 13 residues. Germline V CDR1 and CDR2: SGHNT, YYREEE (reference sequence). Trimming stripped 4 bases from V and 2 bases from J, with 10 bases between. The CDR3 is CASSANRAYEQYF. The DNA of the CDR3 is TGTGCCAGCAGCGCAAACCGTGCCTACGAGCAGTACTTC.

This clonotype was seen a few times. The rearrangement uses TRBV4-3 and TRBJ1-1; TRBD1 agrees at 7 bases. This CDR3 region has 15 residues. Germline CDR1 and CDR2: LGHNA and YSLEER. V trimming: 2 bases; J trimming: 1 base; junction bases outside the gene matches: 4. The CDR3 DNA is TGCGCCAGCAGCCAAAGGGGGCGCGAGAACACTGAAGCTTTCTTT. Protein sequence: CASSQRGRENTEAFF.

The chain uses TRBV20-1 and TRBJ2-7, with D perhaps matching TRBD2 (5 bases). Trimming cost V 6 bases and J 6 bases, with 21 bases left between them. The CDR3 is 14 amino acids. The germline CDR1 and CDR2 sequences are DFQATT and SNEGSKA (reference sequence). The CDR3 DNA is TGCAGTGCGAAACTTAGCGTAAGGTCGTCCGAGCAGTACTTC. It codes for CSAKLSVRSSEQYF.

The chain uses TRBV5-1 and TRBJ2-6; TRBD2 agrees at 9 bases. Germline CDR1 and CDR2: SGHRS and YFSETQ. The CDR3 has 18 residues. V trimming: 2 bases; J trimming: 1 base; junction bases outside the gene matches: 7. CDR3 bases: TGCGCCAGCAGCTTAACACCAGCGGGGGGTTCTGGGGCCAACGTCCTGACTTTC. Protein: CASSLTPAGGSGANVLTF.

The J gene is TRBJ1-1, the V gene TRBV7-2, with 7 bases that match TRBD1. Germline V gene sequence: CDR1 SGHTA, CDR2 FQGNSA. This CDR3 has 14 amino acids. The V segment lost 4 bases and the J segment 0 bases; nucleotides outside the gene matches: 2. CDR3 in amino acids: CASSWTGMNTEAFF. Here the CDR3 DNA reads TGTGCCAGCAGCTGGACAGGAATGAACACTGAAGCTTTCTTT.

This chain joins TRBV15 and TRBJ2-1; no clear D. Germline assignment: CDR1 LNHNV and CDR2 YYDKDF (reference sequence). Trimming shortened V by 6 bases and J by 6 bases, and 15 bases separated the two germline ends. The CDR3 extends over 14 amino acids. CDR3 DNA sequence: TGTGCCACCAGTTACTTCGAGCTAAGCAATGAGCAGTTCTTC. This encodes CATSYFELSNEQFF. The full variable domain, in which reference TRBV15 and TRBJ2-1 provide the parts outside the CDR3, is DAMVIQNPRYQVTQFGKPVTLSCSQTLNHNVMYWYQQKSSQAPKLLFHYYDKDFNNEADTPDNFQSRRPNTSFCFLDIRSPGLGDTAMYLCATSYFELSNEQFFGPGTRLTVL.